This is a list of T cell receptor beta chains from one sample in a study of regulatory T cells in long-lasting Graves disease. TCRdb fed the multiplex PCR reads into MiXCR, producing one record per CDR3 protein. The table records 600,000 to 650,000 distinct CDR3 sequences, roughly 15% of them present only once. The sample was also linked to a second study, of T cells in Graves' hyperthyroidism and ophthalmopathy.

Sequenced material: peripheral blood mononuclear cells (PBMCs), taken at new diagnosis, from a patient treated with antithyroid drugs. The receptors come from a woman between 25 and 40 years old with Graves disease. The conserved cysteine and the conserved F or W are not part of the CDR3 here. Fields, in order: V gene, CDR3 protein.

>TRBV6-1
ATGQPPFYGYT
>TRBV12-3/TRBV12-4
ASSLFTAVGRANEQF
>TRBV7-3
ASSSLGRAGANVLT
>TRBV20-1
SARGPLSETQY
>TRBV3-1
ASSHTVIGQF
>TRBV29-1
SVRDTQAEEQY
>TRBV24-1
ATSDFGKGVTQY
>TRBV6-5
ASSYPRGQGYEKLF
>TRBV12-3/TRBV12-4
ASSSGTGINEQY
>TRBV7-9
ASSLAPGLAGDEQF
>TRBV12-3/TRBV12-4
ASSLLGQANQPQH
>TRBV13
ASSHTGGHEAF
>TRBV12-3/TRBV12-4
ASSPGGISGYT
>TRBV4-1
AVGTSWTDTQY
>TRBV4-1
ASSQTVPSGIDNEQF
>TRBV4-1
ASSQDTNEQF
>TRBV2
ASSEGAALYGYT
>TRBV6-9
ASSDSAGATDTQY
>TRBV18
ASSGTYTSNQPQH
>TRBV6-1
ASSEALLAGKYNEQF
>TRBV20-1
SAMRSGRTGNEQF
>TRBV5-1
ASSWDGTGNTIY
>TRBV5-1
ASSLEVGGVPQH